The text below deals with one TCR beta chain. The clone's antigen remains unknown. Base qualities are missing; no much larger clone stands one base away. These data are taken from a study of T cell responses to AZD1222 COVID-19 vaccine (dated by TCRdb to 2020 to 2023). Describing the broader study: AZD1222 recipients with second doses at about 4 weeks or about 12 weeks were pooled, because spike-specific TCR depth and breadth did not differ between schedules. Trial participants were enrolled by age into 18-55, 56-69 and 70-plus year subgroups, with about 150, 28 and 57 TCR-sequenced participants respectively. A total of over 230 trial participants underwent TCR sequencing, of whom under 220 had received two doses of AZD1222 and around 26 had received two doses of the MenACWY control vaccine.

The CDR3 regions of human TCRbeta chains were analyzed by immunosequencing. In the paper's pipeline: TCRs in the repertoires were compared against a reference library of SARS-CoV-2-specific TCRs that had been generated with the MIRA antigen-specificity platform. Breadth was defined as the fraction of unique TCRs that were SARS-CoV-2-associated. Depth was defined as the fraction of total T cells that were SARS-CoV-2-associated. Using the MIRA data, every spike-specific TCR was mapped to the spike region that the TCR reacted to and assigned to either a CD4 or a CD8 class. Log10-transformed breadth and depth values were compared by one-way ANOVA with Sidak's multiple comparisons tests. TCRdb retrieved this table from immuneACCESS and kept in-frame rearrangements only. Not all clones are present; in checked studies, unresolved V genes account for under half, and no reason is known for the remainder. That table supplies the V and J calls and clone size; D and trimming were determined from the DNA. The sample yields 100,000 to 150,000 clones; 70% to 90% were counted once. Approximately 1.5% of the sample comes from the top ten.

The time point label on this specimen signifies: baseline before first vaccination. Vaccinee samples came from UK trials COV001 and COV002, including a single-blind randomized controlled phase 2/3 trial of AZD1222 (ChAdOx1 nCoV-19) in healthy adults. For TCRbeta chain sequencing, PBMC samples from trial participants were taken at day 0 and at day 28 after the second dose. Results and caveats for the whole study, not just this receptor: In the small 56-69-year group, the increase in depth fell short of significance, most likely because of low power. Spike-specific TCR breadth and depth rose significantly after two AZD1222 doses compared with day 0 and with MenACWY recipients. Because no day 14 peak-response samples were available, repertoires were characterized only after the peak T cell response. Participants were mostly white British, with more females than males. The authors suggested clonal diversity may have been underestimated. Vaccine-associated CD4 TCRs spanned the whole spike protein, with dominant responses in regions 160-218 and 743-854. Nearly half of unique spike-specific TCRs reportedly recognized epitopes outside regions mutated in the B.1.351 and B.1.1.7 variants. Conclusions about previously exposed vaccinees are limited because only five to seven AZD1222 recipients were SARS-CoV-2 seropositive at baseline.

From cysteine to phenylalanine, the CDR3 is 17 amino acids long. Only CDR3 DNA remains: 51 bases, in frame from the first base. V is cut back by 5 bases and J by 5 bases, with 11 bases in the junction unmatched. CDR1 and CDR2 are read off the germline V gene as KGHDR and SFDVKD. This receptor was identified in an adult in good health. The sequence is built from TRBV24-1 and TRBJ2-2, with TRBD1 identical over 9 junction bases. The starting material was peripheral blood, obtained on day 0 of AZD1222 vaccination. The DNA sequence reads TGTGCCACCAGTGTGAGGACAGGGGAACTGGGTACCGGGGAGCTGTTTTTT. Protein translation: CATSVRTGELGTGELFF.